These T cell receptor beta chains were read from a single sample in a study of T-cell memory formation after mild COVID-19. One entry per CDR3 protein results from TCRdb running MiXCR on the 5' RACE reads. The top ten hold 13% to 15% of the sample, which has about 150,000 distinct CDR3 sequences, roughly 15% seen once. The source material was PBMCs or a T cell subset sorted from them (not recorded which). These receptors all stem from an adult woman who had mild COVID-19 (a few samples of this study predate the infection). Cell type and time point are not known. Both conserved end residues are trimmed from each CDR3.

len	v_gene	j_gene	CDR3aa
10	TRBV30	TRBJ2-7	AWSTGYYEQY
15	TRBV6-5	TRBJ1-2	ASRGPSDRKTNYGYT
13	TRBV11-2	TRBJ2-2	ASSLVGVNTGELF
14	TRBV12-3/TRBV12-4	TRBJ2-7	ASRVGRFEPTYEQY
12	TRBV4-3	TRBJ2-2	ASSQDNGGGELF
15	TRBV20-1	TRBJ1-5	SARTPRQTPSNQPQH
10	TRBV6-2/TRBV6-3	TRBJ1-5	ASSYDTQPQH
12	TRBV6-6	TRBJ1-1	ASSYAQGNTEAF
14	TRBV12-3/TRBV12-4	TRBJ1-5	ASSPGLLLSNQPQH
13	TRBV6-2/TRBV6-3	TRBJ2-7	ASSYGGLGTYEQY
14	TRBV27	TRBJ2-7	ASSLGLRTSLYEQY
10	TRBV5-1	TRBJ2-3	ASTYTGDTQY
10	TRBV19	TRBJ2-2	ASSIEGGELF
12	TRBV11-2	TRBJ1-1	ASSLDNWGTEAF
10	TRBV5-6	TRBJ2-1	ASSFSVNEQF
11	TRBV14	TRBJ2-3	ASSPTNTDTQY
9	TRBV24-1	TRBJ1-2	ATVFAYGYT
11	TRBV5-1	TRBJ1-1	ASRQSTQAEAF
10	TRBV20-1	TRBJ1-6	SAQEGNSPLH
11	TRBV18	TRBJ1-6	ASSEGGGSPLH
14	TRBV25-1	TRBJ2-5	ASSRGLAGGEETQY
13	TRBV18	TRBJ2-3	ASSPPVNPTDTQY
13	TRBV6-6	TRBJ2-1	ASSYSTGVYNEQF
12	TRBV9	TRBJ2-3	ASSASSGTDTQY
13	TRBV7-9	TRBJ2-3	ASSLKGSRSDTQY
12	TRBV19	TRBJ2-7	ASSTGGSTYEQY
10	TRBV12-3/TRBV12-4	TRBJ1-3	ASNPGGEAIY
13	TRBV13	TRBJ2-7	ASSPRSSGSYEQY
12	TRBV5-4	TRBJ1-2	ASSVRGNDYGYT
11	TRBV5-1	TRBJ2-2	ASAGGDTGELF
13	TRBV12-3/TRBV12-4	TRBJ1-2	ASSPETGRLGGYT
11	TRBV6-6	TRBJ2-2	ASSREATGELF
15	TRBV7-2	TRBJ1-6	ASSSGGGVAGYSPLH
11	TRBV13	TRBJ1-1	ASSFWRDTEAF
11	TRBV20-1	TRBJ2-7	SASGTPGYEQY
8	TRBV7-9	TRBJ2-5	ASSQETQY
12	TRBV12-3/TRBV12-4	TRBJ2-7	ASSPLVTLREQY
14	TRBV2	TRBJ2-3	ASRRTSGSSTDTQY
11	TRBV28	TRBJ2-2	ASTPRPRGELF
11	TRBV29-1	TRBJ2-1	SVDSTLFNEQF
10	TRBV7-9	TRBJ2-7	ASSLALGVWD
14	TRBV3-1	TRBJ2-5	ASSQDELAGKETQY
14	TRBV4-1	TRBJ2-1	ASSQEHGQLYNEQF
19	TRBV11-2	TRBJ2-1	ASRSRGAGTGGLTRYNEQF
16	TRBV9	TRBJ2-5	ASSVGVGDYPHQETQY
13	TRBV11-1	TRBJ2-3	ASSLARVGTDTQY
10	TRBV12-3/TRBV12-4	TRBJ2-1	ASTLQGNEQF
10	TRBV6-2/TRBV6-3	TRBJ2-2	ASSYTAGELF
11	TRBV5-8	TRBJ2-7	ASPGTEGYEQY
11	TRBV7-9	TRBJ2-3	ASRGGDGDTQY
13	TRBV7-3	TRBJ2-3	ASSRTGGIADTQY